This record looks at one TCR beta chain sequence and its context. Donors were grouped by their self-reported clinical history. Assay: immunoSEQ multiplex PCR; the TCRdb copy retains only in-frame clones and omits some. This sample has about 270,000 clones, with roughly 86% found just once. The source of the sample is a study of blood T cell repertoires in COVID-19. The clonotype was recovered from a woman aged 18-29 years who had recovered from COVID-19. Sequenced input: PBMCs or T cells enriched from blood (not recorded which).

CDR3 region: CSVAQPLTAINYGYTF. CDR3 DNA sequence: TGCAGCGTCGCACAACCTTTGACAGCGATAAACTATGGCTACACCTTC. This sequence joins TRBV29-1 and TRBJ1-2; the D gene is possibly TRBD1 (5 bases). This CDR3 has 16 residues. Trimming took off 6 bases at V and 2 bases at J, with 22 bases between the two ends. The germline CDR1 and CDR2 sequences are SQVTM and ANQGSEA.